These 15 T cell receptor beta chains were all obtained from the same sample, sequenced in a study of blood T cell repertoires in COVID-19. Generated by immunoSEQ multiplex PCR, the TCRdb table keeps only in-frame clones and is missing some. The repertoire includes some 85,000 clones, 78% of them detected once, and 6.3% sits in the top ten. The sequencing input was peripheral blood. The receptors derive from an older man with COVID-19, enrolled during active disease.

For the CDR3, the DNA is TGTGCCAGCAGCCGAGAGAGCTACCAAGAGACCCAGTACTTC. Encoded protein: CASSRESYQETQYF. V is TRBV11-3 and J is TRBJ2-5; D gene ambiguous. This CDR3 spans 14 amino acids. Looked up from germline, CDR1 is SGHNT and CDR2 is YENEEA. V was cut by 5 bases and J by 0 bases, with 10 bases left in between.

This rearrangement joins TRBV6-6 to TRBJ2-2; 7 bases match TRBD2. Germline CDR1 is MNHNY and CDR2 is SVGAGI (reference sequence). The CDR3 consists of 15 residues. V lost 6 bases to trimming and J lost 5 bases; unmatched junction nucleotides: 9. The CDR3 is CASRGGLMRTGELFF. The CDR3 region has the DNA TGTGCCAGCAGGGGGGGACTAATGAGGACCGGGGAGCTGTTTTTT.

The chain is built from TRBV25-1 and TRBJ1-2; 7 bases agree with TRBD1. Per the germline V gene, CDR1 is MGHDK and CDR2 is SYGVNS. Trimming took 4 bases from V and 7 from J; bases not matched to a gene: 9. This CDR3 comprises 14 residues. The CDR3 DNA reads TGTGCCAGCAGTGCGACAGGGCAGCGTGGTGGCTACACCTTC. Translating gives CASSATGQRGGYTF.

This chain uses TRBV4-3 with TRBJ2-7, with TRBD1 identical over 7 bases. V gave up 4 bases and J gave up 0 bases; unmatched junction bases: 3. This CDR3 is 14 amino acids long. The germline V gene has CDR1 LGHNA and CDR2 YSLEER. This CDR3 is CASSPRQGSYEQYF. The CDR3 DNA reads TGCGCCAGCAGCCCCAGACAGGGCTCCTACGAGCAGTACTTC.

The chain links TRBV24-1 to TRBJ2-3, with 10 positions matching TRBD2. The CDR3 is made up of 16 amino acids. J gave up 1 base and V 3 bases, and 3 bases lay outside the gene matches. Germline CDR1 is KGHDR and CDR2 is SFDVKD. CDR3 amino acids: CATSDPGTSGTDTQYF. CDR3 in DNA: TGTGCCACCAGTGATCCCGGGACTAGCGGCACAGATACGCAGTATTTT.

This chain connects TRBV13 to TRBJ1-4; 8 bases are shared with TRBD1. V lost 5 bases, J lost 6 bases, and 5 bases stayed unmatched. The CDR3 is 14 amino acids. Germline V CDR1 and CDR2: PRHDT, FYEKMQ (reference sequence). DNA of the CDR3: TGTGCCAGCAGCCGAGACAGGGGAGATGAAAAACTGTTTTTT. It is translated as CASSRDRGDEKLFF.

The J gene is TRBJ2-3, the V gene TRBV11-3, with D possibly matching TRBD2 (6 bases). V lost 5 bases to trimming and J lost 2 bases, with 8 bases between them. This CDR3 contains 13 residues. The V gene's germline CDR1 is SGHNT and CDR2 YENEEA. This CDR3 is CASSQGLTDTQYF. The CDR3 nucleotides are TGTGCCAGCAGCCAGGGACTCACAGATACGCAGTATTTT.

The CDR3 DNA reads TGTGCCAGCAGCCAGGGACAGGGGGTTCAGCCCCAGCATTTT. This codes for CASSQGQGVQPQHF. The chain employs TRBV3-1 (or the pseudogene TRBV3-2) and TRBJ1-5; 11 nucleotides match TRBD1. There are 14 residues in the CDR3. CDR1 is LGHDT and CDR2 is YNNKEL in the germline V gene (reference sequence). Trimming at V came to 3 bases and at J to 6 bases, leaving 1 base not matched to a gene.

V usage is TRBV3-1 (or the pseudogene TRBV3-2) and J usage is TRBJ2-6, with 9 bases lining up with TRBD1. The germline CDR1 and CDR2 sequences are LGHDT and YNNKEL (reference sequence). CDR3 size: 18 residues. V lost 4 bases to trimming and J lost 0 bases; unmatched junction nucleotides: 7. The CDR3 sequence: CASSRPGQGLSGANVLTF. The CDR3 region has the DNA TGTGCCAGCAGCCGCCCGGGACAGGGACTCTCTGGGGCCAACGTCCTGACTTTC.

V and J are TRBV15 and TRBJ2-7; 7 bases match TRBD1. The CDR3 has 15 amino acids. V lost 1 base to trimming and J lost 1 base; unmatched junction nucleotides: 4. Germline values: CDR1 LNHNV, CDR2 YYDKDF (reference sequence). Here the CDR3 DNA reads TGTGCCACCAGCAGAGGTGGGGACAGTTCCTACGAGCAGTACTTC. Translation gives CATSRGGDSSYEQYF.

The chain couples TRBV6-5 to TRBJ1-5, with D tentatively TRBD1 (5 bases). The CDR3 contains 16 residues. Germline V lookup: CDR1 MNHEY, CDR2 SVGAGI. Trimming stripped 0 bases from V and 1 base from J, with 10 bases between. CDR3 residues: CASSYSAGRSNQPQHF. CDR3 DNA sequence: TGTGCCAGCAGTTACTCGGCAGGGCGGAGCAATCAGCCCCAGCATTTT.

This chain uses TRBV19 with TRBJ1-2; TRBD1 matches at 7 bases. Per the germline V gene, CDR1 is LNHDA and CDR2 is SQIVND (reference sequence). The CDR3 sequence is 17 residues long. The junction had 12 bases not matched to a gene; V was cut back by 5 bases and J by 0 bases. The DNA of the CDR3 is TGTGCCAGTAGTCTTCAGACAGGGTCTTCTTCTAACTATGGCTACACCTTC. Its protein product is CASSLQTGSSSNYGYTF.

The chain has TRBV9 and TRBJ1-2; possibly TRBD1 for D (6 bases). Trimming stripped 0 bases from V and 0 bases from J, with 15 bases between. CDR3 size: 17 residues. CDR1 is SGDLS, CDR2 YYNGEE, per germline. For the CDR3, the DNA is TGTGCCAGCAGCGTAGGATCGGGGGGCAGACCTAACTATGGCTACACCTTC. Amino acids: CASSVGSGGRPNYGYTF.

This clone was picked up a small number of times. The chain is built from TRBV5-1 and TRBJ1-6; D may be TRBD1 (6 bases). This CDR3 spans 15 amino acids. Germline assignment: CDR1 SGHRS and CDR2 YFSETQ. V lost 0 bases, J lost 6 bases, and 10 bases lay in between. Written as DNA, the CDR3 is TGCGCCAGCAGCTTGGAGGGGGTAGTTAATTCACCCCTCCACTTT. This gives the protein CASSLEGVVNSPLHF.

V and J are TRBV7-2 and TRBJ1-1, with D unclear. The V gene lost 5 bases and the J gene lost 3 bases, with 13 bases spanning the gap. Germline values: CDR1 SGHTA, CDR2 FQGNSA. The CDR3 has 14 residues. The CDR3 sequence is CASSTALDYTEAFF. In nucleotides, the CDR3 is TGTGCCAGCAGCACCGCCCTGGACTACACTGAAGCTTTCTTT. Together with reference TRBV7-2 and TRBJ1-1, the CDR3 gives the full variable domain: GAGVSQSPSNKVTEKGKDVELRCDPISGHTALYWYRQSLGQGLEFLIYFQGNSAPDKSGLPSDRFSAERTGGSVSTLTIQRTQQEDSAVYLCASSTALDYTEAFFGQGTRLTVV.